A single TCR beta chain is shown here with its context. Its antigen is currently unknown. CDR1 and CDR2 from the germline V gene are LNHDA and SQIVND (reference sequence). CDR3 length: 10 amino acids. V was trimmed by 10 bases and J by 7 bases, leaving 10 bases between them. This sample was taken from a study of shared clonotypes between healthy human individuals. Overall study results and limits: Large depth notwithstanding, sorted-subset sequencing proved incomplete by rarefaction. Sharing across four donors was seen in 4.5% to 5.5% of naive CD4 clonotypes.

As defined, naive CD8 cells were CD45RO-negative and positively selected for CCR7, with terminally differentiated effector memory CD45RA+ cells excluded. The donors were adults (healthy and HIV-negative) with no recent acute infections or vaccinations. This table comes from immunoSEQ multiplex PCR, and its TCRdb copy is limited to in-frame clones, with some not included. The sample shows over 750,000 clones, about 96% of them seen only once. The TCR was taken from a man aged 30 to 45 in good health. V and J are TRBV19 and TRBJ1-1; tentatively, D is TRBD1 (6 bases). The specimen was naive CD8+ T cells sorted from blood. The CDR3 DNA follows: TGTGCCACCAGGGGAGGTGAAGCTTTCTTT. Protein product: CATRGGEAFF.